The 23 T cell receptor beta chains reported below all come from one sample, sequenced in a study of T cells in Graves' hyperthyroidism and ophthalmopathy. TCR beta CDR3 region amplification was performed from RNA transcripts. With the HTBI primer set, the TCR CDR3 went through a first round of RT-PCR. MiXCR, run by TCRdb on the multiplex PCR reads, gives a single entry per CDR3 protein. The table has about 610,000 distinct CDR3 sequences, roughly 14% seen once. Sequenced material: blood. The receptors shown here come from a woman aged 40 to 55 with Graves' ophthalmopathy.

This sequence joins TRBV18 and TRBJ2-7; TRBD1 agrees at 8 bases. With V trimmed by 3 bases and J by 3 bases, 7 bases remained unmatched. The CDR3 contains 15 residues. Looked up from germline, CDR1 is KGHSH and CDR2 is LQKENI. This CDR3 is CASSPKTGTGYEQYF. The CDR3 nucleotides are TGTGCCAGCTCACCCAAGACAGGGACAGGCTACGAGCAGTACTTC.

This clonotype was detected ten times or more. The rearrangement joins TRBV5-1 to TRBJ1-1; TRBD1 matches at 8 bases. This CDR3 comprises 16 residues. V shed 4 bases and J 3 bases; nucleotides not matched to a gene: 11. Germline V gene lookup returns CDR1 SGHRS and CDR2 YFSETQ. The CDR3 sequence: CASSGDRGRLDTEAFF. The CDR3 DNA sequence: TGCGCCAGCAGCGGCGACAGGGGACGGTTGGACACTGAAGCTTTCTTT.

This clonotype was recorded many times. The V and J genes are TRBV2 and TRBJ2-7; D is perhaps TRBD1 (5 bases). The CDR3 runs 12 residues. The V gene lost 6 bases and the J gene lost 7 bases, with 13 bases spanning the gap. CDR1 and CDR2 from the germline V gene are SNHLY and FYNNEI. The CDR3: CASSTTSGEQYF. CDR3 in DNA: TGTGCCAGCAGCACGACTTCAGGGGAGCAGTACTTC.

This clonotype was detected many times. The chain combines TRBV28 with TRBJ2-7; D is uncertain. Germline CDR1 MDHEN, CDR2 SYDVKM. The CDR3 contains 13 residues. V was cut by 5 bases and J by 4 bases, with 12 bases left in between. This chain's CDR3 is CASSPPRGYEQYF. Written as DNA, the CDR3 is TGTGCCAGCAGTCCGCCCCGTGGTTACGAGCAGTACTTC.

This rearrangement joins TRBV18 to TRBJ1-1; maybe TRBD1 (5 bases). In germline, CDR1 is KGHSH, CDR2 LQKENI. The CDR3 consists of 13 residues. V shed 8 bases and J shed 3 bases, with 13 bases lying between them. The CDR3 nucleotides are TGTGCCAGCGCGGGACTTGGGGACACTGAAGCTTTCTTT. Its translation is CASAGLGDTEAFF.

Many counts were recorded for this clonotype. This rearrangement joins TRBV29-1 to TRBJ1-1; D is undetermined. This CDR3 contains 13 residues. Germline V CDR1 and CDR2: SQVTM, ANQGSEA. V was cut by 2 bases and J by 0 bases, with 7 bases left in between. CDR3 sequence reads: CSVEIRVNTEAFF. CDR3 nucleotides: TGCAGCGTTGAAATCCGGGTGAACACTGAAGCTTTCTTT. The variable domain in full, with the rest retrieved from reference TRBV29-1 and TRBJ1-1, is SAVISQKPSRDICQRGTSLTIQCQVDSQVTMMFWYRQQPGQSLTLIATANQGSEATYESGFVIDKFPISRPNLTFSTLTVSNMSPEDSSIYLCSVEIRVNTEAFFGQGTRLTVV.

The sample holds many counts of this clonotype. This chain uses TRBV6-1 with TRBJ2-5; D remains unclear. This CDR3 region has 13 residues. Germline V gene data show CDR1 as MNHNS and CDR2 as SASEGT. V was clipped by 2 bases and J by 5 bases, with 9 bases between them. The CDR3 spells CASSESFRETQYF. CDR3 sequence (DNA): TGTGCCAGCAGTGAAAGTTTTAGGGAGACCCAGTACTTC.

This chain connects TRBV11-1 to TRBJ2-6, with D perhaps matching TRBD1 (5 bases). This CDR3 contains 16 residues. The ends were cut back, 2 bases at V and 0 bases at J, with 8 bases in the middle. Germline CDR1 is SGHAT and CDR2 is FQDESV (reference sequence). This CDR3 is CASSLQGISGANVLTF. The CDR3 DNA reads as TGTGCCAGCAGCTTACAGGGAATCTCTGGGGCCAACGTCCTGACTTTC. The full variable domain, with the rest looked up from reference TRBV11-1 and TRBJ2-6, is EAEVAQSPRYKITEKSQAVAFWCDPISGHATLYWYRQILGQGPELLVQFQDESVVDDSQLPKDRFSAERLKGVDSTLKIQPAELGDSAMYLCASSLQGISGANVLTFGAGSRLTVL.

This clonotype was counted at least ten times. This clone may be a read error of a much larger clone one base away. The conserved closing phenylalanine or tryptophan is absent in this CDR3, likely reflecting a read error. This sequence joins TRBV6-5 and TRBJ2-7, with 9 bases fitting TRBD1. CDR1 and CDR2 (germline): MNHEY, SVGAGI. Trimming removed 10 bases from V and 3 bases from J; junction bases left unmatched: 1. CDR3 length: 11 amino acids. CDR3 bases: TGTGCCACGACAGGGGGCTACGAGCAGTACCTC. As protein: CATTGGYEQYL.

This clonotype was seen repeatedly, ten times or more. The rearrangement links TRBV4-1 to TRBJ2-6, with TRBD2 as a possible D gene (5 bases). The V and J ends lost 0 bases and 0 bases respectively, with 15 bases between them. The CDR3 length is 19 residues. Germline values: CDR1 MGHRA, CDR2 YSYEKL. The CDR3 protein is CASSQDVPGSRSGANVLTF. The DNA for the CDR3 is TGCGCCAGCAGCCAAGATGTTCCGGGGTCCCGCTCTGGGGCCAACGTCCTGACTTTC.

This clonotype was seen a few times. This chain links TRBV19 with TRBJ2-5; D perhaps matches TRBD1 (6 bases). The germline CDR1 and CDR2 sequences are LNHDA and SQIVND (reference sequence). The CDR3 is 15 residues long. V gave up 3 bases and J gave up 2 bases, with 13 bases separating them. Written as DNA, the CDR3 is TGTGCCAGTAGTATTTCTGGGGACAAACAAGAGACCCAGTACTTC. As protein: CASSISGDKQETQYF.

This clonotype came up many times. The chain joins TRBV7-8 to TRBJ2-3; the D gene is possibly TRBD2 (6 bases). CDR3 size: 14 residues. In germline, CDR1 is SGHVS, CDR2 FQNEAQ. V was pared by 5 bases and J by 2 bases, with 11 bases between. The CDR3 DNA is TGTGCCAGCAGCCCCGGGGGTTTCACAGATACGCAGTATTTT. Translated: CASSPGGFTDTQYF.

This clonotype appeared many times. This chain links TRBV19 with TRBJ1-5; tentative D call: TRBD1 (6 bases). V was clipped by 6 bases and J by 3 bases, with 15 bases between them. CDR1 is LNHDA, CDR2 SQIVND, per germline (reference sequence). The CDR3 runs 15 residues. Written as DNA, the CDR3 is TGTGCCAGTAGCCAGGGGATGGTCCTCAATCAGCCCCAGCATTTT. Residues: CASSQGMVLNQPQHF.

There are many counts of this clonotype. The chain recombines TRBV2 with TRBJ2-7; no clear D. Trimming took 7 bases from V and 1 from J, leaving 11 bases between them. CDR1 and CDR2 (germline): SNHLY, FYNNEI. This CDR3 is 13 amino acids long. The CDR3: CASKLARSYEQYF. Here the CDR3 DNA reads TGTGCCAGCAAATTGGCTAGGTCCTACGAGCAGTACTTC.

A few counts support this clonotype. J is TRBJ2-5 and V is TRBV4-2; tentatively, D is TRBD2 (6 bases). The germline V gene has CDR1 LGHNA and CDR2 YNFKEQ. The CDR3 sequence is 20 residues long. The ends were cut back, 0 bases at V and 1 base at J, with 24 bases in the middle. For the CDR3, the DNA is TGTGCCAGCAGCCAAGAACCCCTACTAGGCACGGGGAGGACCCAAGAGACCCAGTACTTC. As protein: CASSQEPLLGTGRTQETQYF.

J is TRBJ2-7 and V is TRBV11-2; 12 positions agree with TRBD2. The CDR3 runs 16 residues. CDR1 is SGHAT and CDR2 is FQNNGV in the germline V gene. Trimming took 1 base from V and 2 from J; bases not matched to a gene: 3. The CDR3 here is CASSLGLAGVTYEQYF. The CDR3 nucleotides read TGTGCCAGCAGCTTAGGACTAGCGGGAGTCACCTACGAGCAGTACTTC.

This clonotype came up many times. This rearrangement joins TRBV2 to TRBJ1-1; D is ambiguous. The CDR3 has 11 residues. V gave up 11 bases and J gave up 4 bases, with 11 bases separating them. Germline V gene data show CDR1 as SNHLY and CDR2 as FYNNEI. CDR3 nucleotide sequence: TGTGCCGGACGCCGGAGCACTGAAGCTTTCTTT. It translates to CAGRRSTEAFF.

The sample holds many counts of this clonotype. The chain combines TRBV28 with TRBJ2-7, with D possibly being TRBD1 (5 bases). V lost 3 bases, J lost 0 bases, and 9 bases lay in between. Germline assignment: CDR1 MDHEN and CDR2 SYDVKM. The CDR3 is 14 amino acids. CDR3 sequence: CASSFRASSYEQYF. Written as DNA, the CDR3 is TGTGCCAGCAGTTTCAGGGCCAGCTCCTACGAGCAGTACTTC.

In its sample, this clonotype was seen many times. This chain joins TRBV6-1 and TRBJ2-2, with no clear D. The CDR3 loop spans 14 amino acids. Germline V gene sequence: CDR1 MNHNS, CDR2 SASEGT. V dropped 5 bases and J dropped 0 bases, with 7 bases sitting between them. The CDR3 sequence is CASSRVSNTGELFF. The CDR3 DNA follows: TGTGCCAGCAGTCGTGTATCGAACACCGGGGAGCTGTTTTTT.

The gene calls are TRBV18 and TRBJ1-1; 7 bases match TRBD1. The CDR3 is 13 amino acids. Germline V lookup: CDR1 KGHSH, CDR2 LQKENI. With V trimmed by 6 bases and J by 6 bases, 7 bases remained unmatched. For the CDR3, the DNA is TGTGCCAGCTCCCAGGGCAGGGGGGCTGAAGCTTTCTTT. Its translation: CASSQGRGAEAFF.

In this sample, this clonotype turned up a few times. V is TRBV9 and J is TRBJ2-4; 7 bases align to TRBD2. Trimming took 3 bases from V and 3 from J; bases not matched to a gene: 3. The CDR3 has 14 amino acids. The germline gives CDR1 SGDLS, CDR2 YYNGEE. As DNA, the CDR3 is TGTGCCAGCAGCGATCAGCGGGACAAAAACATTCAGTACTTC. As protein: CASSDQRDKNIQYF.

This clonotype was seen a handful of times. The chain carries TRBV12-5 and TRBJ2-2; possibly TRBD2 for D (5 bases). V lost 0 bases to trimming and J lost 5 bases, with 13 bases between them. The germline CDR1 and CDR2 sequences are LGHNT and FRNRAP. CDR3 length: 16 residues. CDR3 sequence (DNA): TGTGCTAGTGGTTTGGTACCGGCGGGTCAAACCGGGGAGCTGTTTTTT. The encoded protein is CASGLVPAGQTGELFF.

This clonotype showed up just a few times. The chain employs TRBV14 and TRBJ2-2; 9 bases are a match to TRBD2. Per the germline V gene, CDR1 is SGHDN and CDR2 is FVKESK. The trim removed 6 bases at V and 6 bases at J, leaving 8 bases unmatched. This CDR3 comprises 15 residues. The CDR3 DNA is TGTGCCAGCAGTCCTCCGGGACTAGCCGCCGGGGAGCTGTTTTTT. Translating it yields CASSPPGLAAGELFF.